Given below is one TCR beta chain in context. Autoimmune disease history or systemic immunosuppression barred patients. Blood got drawn at baseline, again on cycle 4 day 1, and then on cycle 7 day 1. The record originates from a study of OX40 agonist ivuxolimab in advanced cancers. The V gene's germline CDR1 is SGHAT and CDR2 FQNNGV. The CDR3 consists of 14 residues. V lost 1 base to trimming and J lost 3 bases, with 10 bases between them. TCRdb's table, derived via immunoSEQ multiplex PCR, lists solely in-frame clones and lacks some. This sample carries tens of thousands of clones, approximately 90% of them seen once, and the ten largest clones take about 14%.

This TCR derives from an adult with an advanced solid tumor such as melanoma, head and neck, liver or kidney cancer. The chain employs TRBV11-2 and TRBJ2-7, with D hard to call. This sample comprised CD4+ or CD8+ T cells sorted from blood, obtained in a trial of the OX40 agonist ivuxolimab. DNA for the CDR3: TGTGCCAGCAGCTTAGGGACGGCGATCTACGAGCAGTACTTC. Translating it yields CASSLGTAIYEQYF.